Listed below are T cell receptor beta chains from one sample, sequenced in a study of blood T cells in healthy people across ages. TCRdb re-derived calls from the 5' RACE reads in MiXCR, one entry per CDR3 protein. The repertoire holds about 730,000 distinct CDR3 sequences, with about 40% as singletons. The sequencing sample was made of blood. The receptors here all came from a woman between 55 and 75 years old in good health. CDR3s include the opening cysteine and the closing phenylalanine or tryptophan. D genes are given only for firm matches. The size of a clone is reported for some rows only, either as once, few or many, or as a class for expanded clones.

J	size	D	V	CDR3	DNA
TRBJ1-2	many	-	TRBV7-2	CASSSGDYYGYTF	TGTGCCAGCAGCTCGGGGGATTACTATGGCTACACCTTC
TRBJ2-3	-	-	TRBV7-2	CASSLGSSQPDTQYF	TGTGCCAGCAGCCTCGGGTCTTCCCAGCCAGATACGCAGTATTTT
TRBJ2-2	-	TRBD1	TRBV6-1	CASSVRTGNTGELFF	TGTGCCAGCAGTGTGCGGACAGGGAACACCGGGGAGCTGTTTTTT
TRBJ2-3	few	-	TRBV2	CASRERTQYF	TGTGCCAGCAGAGAGCGTACGCAGTATTTT
TRBJ2-1	few	TRBD2	TRBV28	CASRPWREVQNEQFF	TGTGCCAGCAGACCGTGGCGGGAGGTACAGAATGAGCAGTTCTTC
TRBJ2-3	once	-	TRBV3-1	CASSQVPAQGTDTQYF	TGTGCCAGCAGCCAAGTCCCGGCGCAGGGCACAGATACGCAGTATTTT
TRBJ1-1	few	-	TRBV7-3	CASSPFGAGNTEAFF	TGTGCCAGCAGCCCATTTGGGGCAGGGAACACTGAAGCTTTCTTT
TRBJ2-2	few	-	TRBV18	CASSTRTVKNTGELFF	TGTGCCAGCTCAACAAGGACGGTGAAGAACACCGGGGAGCTGTTTTTT
TRBJ2-7	-	-	TRBV6-5	CASSYSKLAAYNEQYF	TGTGCCAGCAGTTACTCGAAACTAGCTGCCTACAATGAGCAGTACTTC
TRBJ1-4	few	TRBD1	TRBV20-1	CSARRAQGAREKLFF	TGCAGTGCTAGAAGGGCGCAGGGGGCGCGAGAAAAACTGTTTTTT
TRBJ2-1	few	TRBD2	TRBV4-2	CASSLDRADSGRVVYNEQFF	TGTGCCAGCAGCCTAGACAGGGCGGATAGCGGGAGAGTAGTCTACAATGAGCAGTTCTTC
TRBJ1-5	many	-	TRBV20-1	CSARGNQPQHF	TGCAGTGCTAGAGGAAATCAGCCCCAGCATTTT
TRBJ2-5	many	TRBD1	TRBV29-1	CSVEGTGGRETQYF	TGCAGCGTTGAAGGGACAGGGGGAAGGGAGACCCAGTACTTC
TRBJ1-6	few	-	TRBV20-1	CSARWGIGVSTTSPLHF	TGCAGTGCTAGATGGGGGATTGGGGTTTCTACGACTTCACCCCTCCACTTT
TRBJ1-5	-	-	TRBV28	CASRPGSQPQHF	TGTGCCAGCAGGCCCGGCTCTCAGCCCCAGCATTTT
TRBJ2-5	-	-	TRBV12-3/TRBV12-4	CASSLVGAEETQYF	TGTGCCAGCAGTTTGGTGGGGGCGGAAGAGACCCAGTACTTC
TRBJ2-3	-	-	TRBV6-1	CASIPGQGRYTDTQYF	TGTGCCAGCATCCCGGGGCAGGGAAGGTACACAGATACGCAGTATTTT
TRBJ2-7	-	TRBD1	TRBV7-9	CASSPPQTGIHEQYF	TGTGCCAGCAGTCCCCCACAGACAGGGATCCACGAGCAGTACTTC
TRBJ2-1	-	TRBD2	TRBV29-1	CSATWGGRAGNEQFF	TGCAGCGCAACTTGGGGCGGGAGGGCCGGAAATGAGCAGTTCTTC
TRBJ1-2	-	-	TRBV20-1	CSARGVRGYTF	TGCAGTGCTAGAGGCGTACGGGGCTACACCTTC
TRBJ2-3	few	TRBD2	TRBV28	CASSSHQGFSGGTDTQYF	TGTGCCAGCAGTTCCCACCAGGGGTTTAGCGGGGGCACAGATACGCAGTATTTT
TRBJ2-7	-	-	TRBV21-1	CASSKRPAGVAGGPREQYF	TGTGCCAGCAGCAAAAGGCCCGCGGGGGTAGCGGGAGGGCCCCGCGAGCAGTACTTC
TRBJ2-3	-	-	TRBV20-1	CSARGGGIYNTQYF	TGCAGTGCTAGGGGTGGGGGGATCTACAATACGCAGTATTTT
TRBJ2-3	-	-	TRBV3-1	CASTRFGLTDTQYF	TGTGCCAGCACTCGGTTTGGACTCACAGATACGCAGTATTTT
TRBJ2-7	-	-	TRBV13	CASSPGITSGEQYF	TGTGCCAGCAGCCCGGGGATTACGTCAGGCGAGCAGTACTTC
TRBJ1-2	-	-	TRBV24-1	CATSDSARALGYTF	TGTGCCACCAGTGATTCTGCGCGCGCTCTAGGCTACACCTTC
TRBJ2-3	-	-	TRBV27	CASSSALADTQYF	TGTGCCAGCAGCTCCGCCTTGGCAGATACGCAGTATTTT
TRBJ2-5	-	TRBD1	TRBV7-9	CASSLGGQGTRQQETQYF	TGTGCCAGCAGCTTGGGGGGACAGGGAACCCGACAACAAGAGACCCAGTACTTC
TRBJ2-2	-	-	TRBV10-3	CAIKGDTGELFF	TGTGCCATCAAAGGGGACACCGGGGAGCTGTTTTTT
TRBJ1-5	-	TRBD1	TRBV6-5	CASRTAGGQGRPQHF	TGTGCCAGCAGGACCGCAGGGGGGCAGGGTCGGCCCCAGCATTTT
TRBJ1-2	once	-	TRBV4-2	CASSQAHGGGRYGYTF	TGTGCCAGCAGCCAAGCGCACGGGGGCGGACGCTATGGCTACACCTTC
TRBJ1-6	many	-	TRBV6-1	CASTFAAGKDSPLHF	TGTGCCAGCACCTTCGCGGCAGGGAAGGATTCACCCCTCCACTTT
TRBJ2-3	-	-	TRBV20-1	CSANRGLGRVDTDTQYF	TGCAGTGCTAACAGGGGACTAGGACGGGTTGACACAGATACGCAGTATTTT
TRBJ2-3	few	TRBD1	TRBV28	CASSFIGQGGTDTQYF	TGTGCCAGCAGTTTCATCGGACAGGGAGGCACAGATACGCAGTATTTT
TRBJ2-3	-	-	TRBV11-2	CASSLYRDTDTQYF	TGTGCCAGCAGCTTATACAGGGACACAGATACGCAGTATTTT
TRBJ2-3	-	TRBD2	TRBV7-2	CASSLAGQGTGSGRGLGTDTQYF	TGTGCCAGCAGCTTAGCGGGACAGGGAACGGGTAGCGGGAGGGGATTGGGGACAGATACGCAGTATTTT
TRBJ2-7	-	TRBD2	TRBV27	CASSLSREGRKEQYF	TGTGCCAGCAGTTTATCGCGGGAGGGCCGGAAAGAGCAGTACTTC
TRBJ2-7	-	-	TRBV28	CASSLWGQALVREQYF	TGTGCCAGCAGTTTATGGGGGCAGGCCCTAGTGCGCGAGCAGTACTTC
TRBJ1-4	-	-	TRBV7-8	CASSFQSWDEKLFF	TGTGCCAGCAGCTTCCAATCGTGGGATGAAAAACTGTTTTTT
TRBJ2-6	-	-	TRBV24-1	CATSGARASGANVLTF	TGTGCCACCAGTGGAGCCCGGGCTTCCGGGGCCAACGTCCTGACTTTC
TRBJ1-2	-	-	TRBV28	CASSTADEAYGYTF	TGTGCCAGCAGTACTGCCGATGAAGCCTATGGCTACACCTTC
TRBJ2-1	-	TRBD2	TRBV18	CASSPPSLAGGSSYNEQFF	TGTGCCAGCTCACCACCTTCCCTAGCGGGGGGGAGCTCCTACAATGAGCAGTTCTTC
TRBJ2-7	many	-	TRBV20-1	CSAGYEQYF	TGCAGTGCAGGGTACGAGCAGTACTTC
TRBJ2-6	many	TRBD1	TRBV7-9	CASSFGTGGPSGANVLTF	TGTGCCAGCAGCTTTGGGACAGGGGGACCCTCTGGGGCCAACGTCCTGACTTTC
TRBJ1-4	few	-	TRBV9	CASSVSPVRGYEKLFF	TGTGCCAGCAGCGTTTCTCCGGTCAGGGGATATGAAAAACTGTTTTTT
TRBJ2-1	few	-	TRBV10-1	CASSESGQFEQFF	TGCGCCAGCAGTGAAAGTGGACAGTTTGAGCAGTTCTTC
TRBJ2-5	many	-	TRBV4-2	CASSWDRGETQYF	TGTGCCAGCAGTTGGGACCGGGGGGAGACCCAGTACTTC
TRBJ2-1	-	TRBD1	TRBV6-5	CASSPYSGQGSQFF	TGTGCCAGCAGCCCATACTCAGGACAGGGGTCCCAGTTCTTC
TRBJ2-5	once	-	TRBV20-1	CSARDPNNEETQYF	TGCAGTGCTAGAGATCCTAACAACGAGGAGACCCAGTACTTC
TRBJ2-3	-	-	TRBV13	CASSLAFPGGGLTSTDTQYF	TGTGCCAGCAGCTTAGCATTCCCTGGCGGAGGCCTAACTAGCACAGATACGCAGTATTTT
TRBJ2-3	few	-	TRBV20-1	CSARLTSGADTQYF	TGCAGTGCTAGACTGACTAGTGGGGCGGATACGCAGTATTTT
TRBJ2-1	-	-	TRBV20-1	CSARDYEANNEQFF	TGCAGTGCTAGGGACTACGAGGCAAACAATGAGCAGTTCTTC
TRBJ2-7	-	-	TRBV6-5	CASSYSIVELYEQYF	TGTGCCAGCAGTTACTCGATCGTAGAACTCTACGAGCAGTACTTC